The 27 T cell receptor beta chains below were found in one sample sequenced in a study of T-cell reconstitution after alpha-beta-depleted transplantation in children. Unique molecular identifiers were built into the TCRbeta library. TCRdb reprocessed the PCR reads via MiXCR and lists one record per CDR3 protein. The table has about 500,000 distinct CDR3 sequences, approximately 32% seen once. Here the sequenced sample was PBMCs from the stem cell graft donor, taken from the stem cell graft. These receptors were collected from a human donor who donated a stem cell graft to a child with aplastic anemia.

In its sample, this clonotype was seen a few times. The V and J genes are TRBV19 and TRBJ1-1; weak D call: TRBD1 (6 bases). CDR1 LNHDA and CDR2 SQIVND come from the germline V gene (reference sequence). Trimming took off 5 bases at V and 0 bases at J, with 13 bases between the two ends. This CDR3 is 15 amino acids long. Here the CDR3 reads CASSRTGTMNTEAFF. CDR3 sequence (DNA): TGTGCCAGTAGTCGTACAGGGACTATGAACACTGAAGCTTTCTTT.

The rearrangement links TRBV28 to TRBJ1-5; tentatively, D is TRBD1 (5 bases). Per germline, CDR1 MDHEN and CDR2 SYDVKM. The CDR3 covers 12 residues. Trimming shortened V by 3 bases and J by 6 bases, and 6 bases separated the two germline ends. The CDR3 reads CASSFGGQPQHF. CDR3 nucleotide sequence: TGTGCCAGCAGTTTTGGGGGTCAGCCCCAGCATTTT. The full variable domain, with the rest looked up from reference TRBV28 and TRBJ1-5, is DVKVTQSSRYLVKRTGEKVFLECVQDMDHENMFWYRQDPGLGLRLIYFSYDVKMKEKGDIPEGYSVSREKKERFSLILESASTNQTSMYLCASSFGGQPQHFGDGTRLSIL.

This chain uses TRBV29-1 with TRBJ1-1; D not certain. Trimming stripped 4 bases from V and 2 bases from J, with 8 bases between. This CDR3 has 12 residues. Germline-derived CDR1 and CDR2 are SQVTM and ANQGSEA. CDR3 protein: CSVVWGNTEAFF. CDR3 DNA: TGCAGCGTTGTTTGGGGAAACACTGAAGCTTTCTTT.

The sample holds one count of this clonotype. This chain links TRBV7-2 with TRBJ1-6; D is ambiguous. CDR1 SGHTA and CDR2 FQGNSA come from the germline V gene. This CDR3 spans 16 amino acids. V lost 5 bases and J lost 4, with 15 bases in between. The CDR3 loop is CASSGTGSDYNSPLHF. The DNA for the CDR3 is TGTGCCAGCAGCGGAACGGGGTCAGATTATAATTCACCCCTCCACTTT.

The V call is TRBV7-3, the J call TRBJ1-1; possibly TRBD1 for D (5 bases). The CDR3 length is 15 residues. Germline V CDR1 and CDR2: SGHTA, FQGTGA. V lost 4 bases and J 3 bases, leaving 15 bases between the germline ends. CDR3 nucleotide sequence: TGTGCCAGCAGCTCCTCCGGGACCGAACACACTGAAGCTTTCTTT. Its translation: CASSSSGTEHTEAFF.

V gene TRBV9 combines with J gene TRBJ2-5; TRBD2 might be the D (6 bases). Trimming pared 1 base from V and 5 bases from J, leaving 18 bases between. Germline values: CDR1 SGDLS, CDR2 YYNGEE. The CDR3 sequence is 16 residues long. CDR3 loop: CASSVRRGGARETQYF. The DNA of the CDR3 is TGTGCCAGCAGCGTAAGGAGGGGTGGAGCTCGGGAGACCCAGTACTTC.

This clonotype was seen more than once but under ten times. The J gene is TRBJ1-6, the V gene TRBV7-9; 7 bases map to TRBD1. In germline, CDR1 is SEHNR, CDR2 FQNEAQ (reference sequence). With V trimmed by 4 bases and J by 4 bases, 7 bases remained unmatched. This CDR3 is built from 16 residues. The CDR3 sequence is CASSSGQVGYNSPLHF. Written as DNA, the CDR3 is TGTGCCAGCAGCTCTGGACAGGTGGGGTATAATTCACCCCTCCACTTT.

This rearrangement joins TRBV6-5 to TRBJ2-1; D not resolved. Trimming pared 2 bases from V and 0 bases from J, leaving 8 bases between. The CDR3 sequence is 15 residues long. CDR1 MNHEY and CDR2 SVGAGI come from the germline V gene. As DNA, the CDR3 is TGTGCCAGCAGTTACGTACTTGCCTCCTACAATGAGCAGTTCTTC. Translation: CASSYVLASYNEQFF.

The chain employs TRBV12-3 or TRBV12-4 and TRBJ1-6, with 8 bases lining up with TRBD1. Unmatched junction bases numbered 3, after V lost 6 bases and J lost 11 bases. CDR3 length equals 12 residues. DNA for the CDR3: TGTGCCAGCAGCACAGGGGGTACACCCCTCCACTTT. As protein: CASSTGGTPLHF.

The V call is TRBV12-3 or TRBV12-4, the J call TRBJ2-5; the D gene is possibly TRBD1 (5 bases). With 3 bases removed from V and 5 bases from J, the gap between germline ends came to 19 bases. The length of the CDR3 is 16 residues. The CDR3: CASSLRGRTWSETQYF. The CDR3 DNA sequence: TGTGCCAGCAGTTTGCGCGGACGGACATGGTCGGAGACCCAGTACTTC.

This clonotype was recorded a few times. This chain uses TRBV20-1 with TRBJ2-4; D uncertain. V was pared by 0 bases and J by 3 bases, with 9 bases between. The CDR3 consists of 14 residues. Germline CDR1 and CDR2: DFQATT and SNEGSKA (reference sequence). The CDR3 is CSARDNGNKNIQYF. In DNA, the CDR3 is TGCAGTGCTAGAGATAATGGGAACAAAAACATTCAGTACTTC.

This chain joins TRBV27 and TRBJ1-1; TRBD1 might be the D (5 bases). Germline V lookup: CDR1 MNHEY, CDR2 SMNVEV (reference sequence). Trimming took 3 bases from V and 3 from J, leaving 17 bases between them. This CDR3 region has 16 residues. The CDR3 loop is CASSFRQTLRDTEAFF. CDR3 sequence (DNA): TGTGCCAGCAGTTTCCGACAGACACTCCGGGACACTGAAGCTTTCTTT.

The table lists this clonotype with a few counts. This CDR3 is CSADGLAGVGDEQFF. Here the CDR3 DNA reads TGCAGTGCCGATGGACTAGCGGGAGTAGGGGATGAGCAGTTCTTC. V and J are TRBV20-1 and TRBJ2-1; 13 nucleotides agree with TRBD2. Germline V gives CDR1 DFQATT, CDR2 SNEGSKA (reference sequence). V dropped 6 bases and J dropped 8; count of bases not matched to a gene: 10. The CDR3 contains 15 residues.

In this sample, this clonotype turned up a few times. The rearrangement links TRBV20-1 to TRBJ1-3; TRBD1 matches at 8 bases. With 6 bases clipped from V and 0 bases from J, the junction kept 10 bases outside the gene matches. The germline V gene has CDR1 DFQATT and CDR2 SNEGSKA (reference sequence). The CDR3 is 16 residues long. The CDR3 bases are TGCAGTGCCTCGTGGACAGGGTCCTCCTCTGGAAACACCATATATTTT. Its protein product is CSASWTGSSSGNTIYF.

This clonotype showed up just a few times. This sequence joins TRBV7-6 and TRBJ2-3; D not resolved. Trimming left V 5 bases short and J 4 bases short, with 13 bases between. Germline CDR1 SGHVS, CDR2 FNYEAQ. The CDR3 runs 14 residues. The CDR3 nucleotides are TGTGCCAGCAGCCCTGGCATAATCCCAGATACGCAGTATTTT. It codes for CASSPGIIPDTQYF.

This clonotype came up a few times. The rearrangement uses TRBV30 and TRBJ2-3; 11 nucleotides line up with TRBD2. This CDR3 comprises 17 residues. Germline values: CDR1 GTSNPN, CDR2 SVGIG (reference sequence). V shed 0 bases and J 0 bases; nucleotides not matched to a gene: 5. The CDR3 here is CAWSVEGLAVSTDTQYF. CDR3 sequence (DNA): TGTGCCTGGAGTGTTGAGGGACTAGCGGTTAGCACAGATACGCAGTATTTT. Full variable domain (rest looked up from reference TRBV30 and TRBJ2-3): SQTIHQWPATLVQPVGSPLSLECTVEGTSNPNLYWYRQAAGRGLQLLFYSVGIGQISSEVPQNLSASRPQDRQFILSSKKLLLSDSGFYLCAWSVEGLAVSTDTQYFGPGTRLTVL.

In this sample, this clonotype turned up a few times. The chain combines TRBV6-5 with TRBJ2-1, with D possibly TRBD2 on 7 matching bases. The V end lost 4 bases, the J end lost 4 bases, and 20 bases lay between the germline ends. The CDR3 is 17 residues long. Germline V gives CDR1 MNHEY, CDR2 SVGAGI. The CDR3 nucleotides are TGTGCCAGCAGTTCCCGGGGGGCCTCTTTGCGGTACAATGAGCAGTTCTTC. Amino acids: CASSSRGASLRYNEQFF.

The chain has TRBV15 and TRBJ2-1, with TRBD2 identical over 12 bases. V lost 5 bases to trimming and J lost 8 bases; unmatched junction nucleotides: 7. CDR1 and CDR2 from the germline V gene are LNHNV and YYDKDF (reference sequence). The CDR3 totals 15 residues. The CDR3 here is CATSSRLAGVHEQFF. The CDR3 DNA reads as TGTGCCACCAGCTCCCGACTAGCGGGAGTGCATGAGCAGTTCTTC.

This clonotype showed up just a few times. This sequence joins TRBV18 and TRBJ2-7, with 7 bases that match TRBD1. V gave up 3 bases and J gave up 9 bases; unmatched junction bases: 5. Per the germline V gene, CDR1 is KGHSH and CDR2 is LQKENI. There are 12 residues in the CDR3. In DNA, the CDR3 is TGTGCCAGCTCACCTGACAGGGTAGGGCAGTACTTC. Its protein product is CASSPDRVGQYF.

Concerning this clonotype: At one boundary the junction diverges from the germline segment, which might be a read error. The chain has TRBV28 and TRBJ1-2; D gene unclear. The CDR3 is made up of 17 amino acids. The germline CDR1 and CDR2 sequences are MDHEN and SYDVKM. CDR3 sequence (DNA): TGTGCCAGCATTTTAAGGGCCGCCAGGAAGAACGTCCGCGGCTACACCTTC. It translates to CASILRAARKNVRGYTF.

The CDR3 spells CASSPDRGLGALHF. CDR3 DNA sequence: TGTGCCAGCAGTCCGGACAGGGGGCTAGGGGCCCTCCACTTT. The V and J genes are TRBV6-2 or TRBV6-3 and TRBJ1-6; 11 bases line up with TRBD1. The CDR3 is 14 residues long. Unmatched junction bases numbered 8, after V lost 5 bases and J lost 14 bases. Germline V gives CDR1 MNHEY, CDR2 SVGEGT.

The genes are TRBV7-2 and TRBJ2-1, with 10 bases matching TRBD2. The V gene's germline CDR1 is SGHTA and CDR2 FQGNSA. V lost 1 base to trimming and J lost 9 bases; unmatched junction nucleotides: 9. The CDR3 is 16 amino acids. The CDR3 DNA reads as TGTGCCAGCAGCTTAGGTTGGCTAGCGGGAGAGGGTGAGCAGTTCTTC. It specifies CASSLGWLAGEGEQFF.

This clonotype was detected only a few times. V is TRBV10-3 and J is TRBJ2-3, with D possibly TRBD2 on 5 matching bases. The germline V gene encodes CDR1 ENHRY and CDR2 SYGVKD. Trimming stripped 0 bases from V and 2 bases from J, with 12 bases between. The CDR3 loop spans 16 amino acids. The CDR3 here is CAISESFGEVTDTQYF. The CDR3, as DNA: TGTGCCATCAGTGAGTCATTCGGGGAAGTCACAGATACGCAGTATTTT.

This clonotype appeared a few times. The V call is TRBV5-1, the J call TRBJ2-5; no reliable D call. V dropped 0 bases and J dropped 5 bases, with 11 bases sitting between them. CDR3 length: 14 residues. CDR1 and CDR2 from the germline V gene are SGHRS and YFSETQ. This CDR3 reads CASSLGQAGETQYF. The CDR3 DNA is TGCGCCAGCAGCTTGGGGCAGGCTGGGGAGACCCAGTACTTC.

This clonotype was detected only a few times. The V and J genes are TRBV27 and TRBJ2-1; no firm D call. Germline loops: CDR1 MNHEY, CDR2 SMNVEV (reference sequence). The CDR3 is 16 residues long. The germline V and J ends were trimmed by 6 bases and 0 bases, with 15 bases remaining between them. CDR3 in DNA: TGTGCCAGCAGGACCCTTCAGGAATACTCCTACAATGAGCAGTTCTTC. Translation gives CASRTLQEYSYNEQFF.

This clonotype was counted between two and nine times. This sequence joins TRBV2 and TRBJ2-1, with D unresolved. Germline lookup yields CDR1 SNHLY and CDR2 FYNNEI. CDR3 length: 13 residues. The V end was cut by 2 bases, the J end by 7 bases, with 9 bases between. This CDR3 is CASSELSWNEQFF. In DNA form, the CDR3 reads TGTGCCAGCAGTGAATTGAGTTGGAATGAGCAGTTCTTC.

The gene calls are TRBV20-1 and TRBJ1-3, with a possible D match to TRBD1 (6 bases). The CDR3 runs 15 residues. The germline gives CDR1 DFQATT, CDR2 SNEGSKA (reference sequence). The ends were cut back, 6 bases at V and 1 base at J, with 16 bases in the middle. The CDR3 sequence is CSAEQGSVSGNTIYF. The CDR3 nucleotides are TGCAGTGCAGAACAGGGATCGGTTTCTGGAAACACCATATATTTT.